Below are 5 T cell receptor beta chains sequenced from a single sample in a study of T cell repertoires in cytomegalovirus infection. What these receptors recognize is not known. TCRdb re-called the reads through MiXCR, storing one row per CDR3 protein. The table records 300,000 to 400,000 distinct CDR3 sequences, almost 30% of them present only once. Sample: cultured PBMCs, taken from culture after CMV antigen stimulation. These receptors originate from a human donor in good health (CMV status not recorded). Some clones in this sample may be carry-over from other donors' samples.

The V call is TRBV6-2 or TRBV6-3, the J call TRBJ2-4; 8 bases are a match to TRBD2. V shed 6 bases and J 5 bases; nucleotides not matched to a gene: 3. This CDR3 contains 13 residues. The germline V gene has CDR1 MNHEY and CDR2 SVGEGT. CDR3 protein: CASRKTSENIQYF. Written as DNA, the CDR3 is TGTGCCAGCAGAAAGACTAGCGAAAACATTCAGTACTTC.

This clonotype was detected only a few times. The CDR3 DNA sequence: TGTGCCAGCAGTTTCGGCCAGGGCGGCACTCGGGGCGAGCAGTACTTC. Protein sequence: CASSFGQGGTRGEQYF. J is TRBJ2-7 and V is TRBV28; the D call may be TRBD1 or TRBD2 (5 bases each). This CDR3 comprises 16 residues. V was pared by 3 bases and J by 6 bases, with 21 bases between. Germline values: CDR1 MDHEN, CDR2 SYDVKM.

This clonotype was observed a handful of times. The CDR3 bases are TGCGCCAGCAGCCAAGACCAGATACTTATCCCTTTTAGCAATCAGCCCCAGCATTTT. Protein sequence: CASSQDQILIPFSNQPQHF. The V and J genes are TRBV4-1 and TRBJ1-5; D is uncertain. The V end was cut by 0 bases, the J end by 0 bases, with 18 bases between. This CDR3 has 19 amino acids. Germline assignment: CDR1 MGHRA and CDR2 YSYEKL.

This clonotype was recorded a few times. This chain joins TRBV6-8 and TRBJ1-1, with unresolved D. There are 15 residues in the CDR3. In germline, CDR1 is MNHGY, CDR2 SAAAGT. V lost 0 bases and J lost 1, with 9 bases in between. Here the CDR3 reads CASSYSNRRNTEAFF. In DNA, the CDR3 is TGTGCCAGCAGTTACTCCAATAGGAGGAACACTGAAGCTTTCTTT.

The chain's CDR3 is CASRGTSLEQFF. CDR3 nucleotides: TGTGCCAGCAGGGGTACGAGTCTCGAGCAGTTCTTC. V and J are TRBV2 and TRBJ2-1; D unresolved. The CDR3 is made up of 12 amino acids. Germline V gives CDR1 SNHLY, CDR2 FYNNEI. The germline V and J ends were trimmed by 6 bases and 10 bases, with 13 bases remaining between them. The whole variable domain, remainder taken from reference TRBV2 and TRBJ2-1, is EPEVTQTPSHQVTQMGQEVILRCVPISNHLYFYWYRQILGQKVEFLVSFYNNEISEKSEIFDDQFSVERPDGSNFTLKIRSTKLEDSAMYFCASRGTSLEQFFGPGTRLTVL.